These 28 T cell receptor beta chains came from one sample sequenced in a study of T cells in Graves' hyperthyroidism and ophthalmopathy. Amplified TCR beta CDR3 regions came from RNA transcripts. HTBI primers drove first-round RT-PCR of the TCR CDR3. TCRdb ran MiXCR on the multiplex PCR reads and lists one entry per CDR3 protein. The sample yields under 600,000 distinct CDR3 sequences, 15% to 20% seen once. The source material was blood. Receptor source: a woman in her thirties or forties with Graves' ophthalmopathy.

The V and J genes are TRBV10-3 and TRBJ2-5; a possible D gene is TRBD2 (5 bases). The CDR3 covers 13 residues. V dropped 3 bases and J dropped 4 bases, with 9 bases sitting between them. Germline CDR1 reads ENHRY; CDR2 reads SYGVKD. CDR3 DNA sequence: TGTGCCATCAGTGACCGAGGGTTAGAGACCCAGTACTTC. Protein sequence: CAISDRGLETQYF.

As for this clonotype: One end of the junction varies from germline; a read error may be responsible. The chain links TRBV12-3 or TRBV12-4 to TRBJ1-2; 7 bases are a match to TRBD1. The CDR3 runs 12 residues. The CDR3 sequence: CASSQGQDDHSF. CDR3 DNA: TGTGCCAGCAGTCAAGGACAGGACGATCACTCCTTC.

The V call is TRBV7-8, the J call TRBJ1-4; 8 nucleotides agree with TRBD1. The CDR3 totals 15 residues. V trimming: 5 bases; J trimming: 4 bases; junction bases outside the gene matches: 6. CDR1 is SGHVS and CDR2 is FQNEAQ in the germline V gene. Here the CDR3 DNA reads TGTGCCAGCAGCCCAAGGACAGGGAGTAATGAAAAACTGTTTTTT. Encoded protein: CASSPRTGSNEKLFF.

Comments on this clonotype: A read error is possible here, since a much larger clone lies one base away. The V gene is TRBV6-1, the J gene TRBJ2-1; 9 bases fit TRBD2. Germline V lookup: CDR1 MNHNS, CDR2 SASEGT. The CDR3 totals 16 residues. The CDR3, as DNA: TGTGCCAGCAGTGAGGATGAGACTAGCGGTTACAATGGGCAGTTCTTC. Its translation: CASSEDETSGYNGQFF.

The chain employs TRBV11-2 and TRBJ2-1, with 7 bases lining up with TRBD1. This CDR3 is 15 amino acids long. Germline V CDR1 and CDR2: SGHAT, FQNNGV. V lost 3 bases, J lost 8 bases, and 10 bases stayed unmatched. The CDR3 DNA reads as TGTGCCAGCAGCTTGGCCGGGACAGAAGGATATGAGCAGTTCTTC. It yields the protein CASSLAGTEGYEQFF.

This clonotype was picked up many times. V is TRBV27 and J is TRBJ1-2, with unresolved D. CDR1 and CDR2 (germline): MNHEY, SMNVEV (reference sequence). There are 17 residues in the CDR3. The V end lost 6 bases, the J end lost 4 bases, and 24 bases lay between the germline ends. CDR3 sequence: CASSLSVRSSGSYGYTF. CDR3 nucleotide sequence: TGTGCCAGCAGCCTTAGTGTCCGCAGCTCTGGGAGCTATGGCTACACCTTC.

The rearrangement uses TRBV7-9 and TRBJ2-7; D ambiguous. The CDR3 is made up of 13 amino acids. Germline V gives CDR1 SEHNR, CDR2 FQNEAQ (reference sequence). V shed 2 bases and J shed 4 bases, with 9 bases lying between them. This chain's CDR3 is CASSLKGPYEQYF. CDR3 coding DNA: TGTGCCAGCAGCTTAAAAGGGCCGTACGAGCAGTACTTC.

The sample holds many counts of this clonotype. The rearrangement joins TRBV6-1 to TRBJ2-5; 13 bases match TRBD2. Germline-derived CDR1 and CDR2 are MNHNS and SASEGT. Trimming removed 6 bases from V and 5 bases from J; junction bases left unmatched: 9. This CDR3 has 16 amino acids. The CDR3 here is CASSDLLAGGEETQYF. The CDR3 nucleotides are TGTGCCAGCAGCGACCTACTAGCGGGAGGGGAGGAGACCCAGTACTTC.

This clonotype came up many times. The chain joins TRBV7-2 to TRBJ2-5, with 10 nucleotides matching TRBD1. Germline V gene sequence: CDR1 SGHTA, CDR2 FQGNSA. The V and J ends lost 6 bases and 2 bases, in that order; junction bases with no gene match: 3. CDR3 length: 14 residues. The CDR3 DNA sequence: TGTGCCAGCAGAGCGGACAGGGGGCAAGAGACCCAGTACTTC. Protein: CASRADRGQETQYF.

At least ten counts were recorded for this clonotype. The rearrangement joins TRBV27 to TRBJ2-7; maybe TRBD1 (6 bases). The CDR3 contains 15 residues. Germline V lookup: CDR1 MNHEY, CDR2 SMNVEV (reference sequence). The V end was cut by 0 bases, the J end by 1 base, with 10 bases between. Here the CDR3 DNA reads TGTGCCAGCAGTTTATCCGGGACATTGTCCTACGAGCAGTACTTC. This sequence encodes CASSLSGTLSYEQYF.

The chain carries TRBV6-2 or TRBV6-3 and TRBJ1-5; 10 bases are shared with TRBD1. The CDR3 runs to 15 residues. The germline CDR1 and CDR2 sequences are MNHEY and SVGEGT. The trim removed 5 bases at V and 5 bases at J, leaving 6 bases unmatched. CDR3 protein: CASSSMGQGYQPQHF. CDR3 coding DNA: TGTGCCAGCAGTAGTATGGGACAGGGGTATCAGCCCCAGCATTTT.

This clonotype was counted many times. The gene calls are TRBV19 and TRBJ2-6; no reliable D call. The germline gives CDR1 LNHDA, CDR2 SQIVND (reference sequence). The CDR3 has 13 residues. Trimming cost V 2 bases and J 1 base, with 0 bases left between them. In DNA, the CDR3 is TGTGCCAGTAGTATATCTGGGGCCAACGTCCTGACTTTC. The encoded protein is CASSISGANVLTF. Complete variable domain (other parts from reference TRBV19 and TRBJ2-6): DGGITQSPKYLFRKEGQNVTLSCEQNLNHDAMYWYRQDPGQGLRLIYYSQIVNDFQKGDIAEGYSVSREKKESFPLTVTSAQKNPTAFYLCASSISGANVLTFGAGSRLTVL.

This clonotype appeared many times. V is TRBV20-1 and J is TRBJ2-5, with D unresolved. The V and J ends lost 4 bases and 5 bases respectively, with 17 bases between them. This CDR3 is 14 amino acids long. Germline V gene lookup returns CDR1 DFQATT and CDR2 SNEGSKA (reference sequence). In nucleotides, the CDR3 is TGCAGTGCTATGGTATTAGGGTCACTTGAGACCCAGTACTTC. Residues: CSAMVLGSLETQYF.

This chain joins TRBV19 and TRBJ1-3; D uncertain. Germline loops: CDR1 LNHDA, CDR2 SQIVND (reference sequence). CDR3 length: 13 amino acids. Between the trimmed V and J ends, which lost 9 bases and 0 bases, there was a span of 9 bases. CDR3 sequence reads: CASGWSSGNTIYF. The DNA for the CDR3 is TGTGCCAGCGGATGGAGCTCTGGAAACACCATATATTTT. Based on the CDR3 plus reference TRBV19 and TRBJ1-3, the full variable domain is DGGITQSPKYLFRKEGQNVTLSCEQNLNHDAMYWYRQDPGQGLRLIYYSQIVNDFQKGDIAEGYSVSREKKESFPLTVTSAQKNPTAFYLCASGWSSGNTIYFGEGSWLTVV.

This clonotype has just a few counts. DNA for the CDR3: TGTGCCACCAGTGAAATGGGGACTAGCGGGAGTTTTACCTACAATGAGCAGTTCTTC. It yields the protein CATSEMGTSGSFTYNEQFF. V is TRBV24-1 and J is TRBJ2-1, with 14 bases that match TRBD2. The CDR3 runs to 19 residues. V shed 4 bases, J shed 2 bases, and the junction held 9 bases outside the gene matches. Germline V gives CDR1 KGHDR, CDR2 SFDVKD.

This clonotype showed up many times. J is TRBJ2-5 and V is TRBV11-2; tentative D call: TRBD1 (6 bases). Trimming shortened V by 6 bases and J by 2 bases, and 16 bases separated the two germline ends. Germline loops: CDR1 SGHAT, CDR2 FQNNGV. The CDR3 length is 15 residues. The chain's CDR3 is CASRLIRDKQETQYF. In DNA, the CDR3 is TGTGCCAGCAGACTAATCCGGGACAAACAAGAGACCCAGTACTTC.

This clonotype was seen many times. V usage is TRBV30 and J usage is TRBJ1-2, with D unclear. The germline gives CDR1 GTSNPN, CDR2 SVGIG (reference sequence). Between the trimmed V and J ends, which lost 1 base and 1 base, there was a span of 10 bases. The CDR3 is 14 residues long. The DNA for the CDR3 is TGTGCCTGGAGTGCCAGGACGATTAACTATGGCTACACCTTC. This gives the protein CAWSARTINYGYTF.

This clonotype has a handful of counts. The chain recombines TRBV19 with TRBJ2-6; TRBD1 matches at 8 bases. The CDR3 covers 17 residues. With V trimmed by 7 bases and J by 4 bases, 12 bases remained unmatched. The germline V gene encodes CDR1 LNHDA and CDR2 SQIVND (reference sequence). In DNA, the CDR3 is TGTGCCAGTACCCTCGGCCGGACAGGGTTCGGGGCCAACGTCCTGACTTTC. It codes for CASTLGRTGFGANVLTF.

V gene TRBV5-1 combines with J gene TRBJ1-1, with a weak D call TRBD1 (5 bases). The CDR3 runs to 19 residues. Between the trimmed V and J ends, which lost 2 bases and 0 bases, there was a span of 23 bases. Germline V lookup: CDR1 SGHRS, CDR2 YFSETQ. DNA for the CDR3: TGCGCCAGCAGCTTCGGTGGCGGTGATGGGACCAGGATGAACACTGAAGCTTTCTTT. Its translation: CASSFGGGDGTRMNTEAFF.

The chain combines TRBV5-8 with TRBJ2-5; 12 bases are shared with TRBD1. The ends lost 6 bases at V and 5 bases at J; junction bases unmatched: 14. The CDR3 consists of 17 residues. Germline CDR1 and CDR2: SGHTS and YDEGEE. This CDR3 is CASMLLTGTGGVETQYF. CDR3 nucleotides: TGTGCCAGCATGCTACTCACAGGGACAGGGGGCGTGGAGACCCAGTACTTC.

The V gene is TRBV7-9, the J gene TRBJ1-1, with D maybe TRBD1 (5 bases). CDR3 length: 14 amino acids. The ends were cut back, 1 base at V and 6 bases at J, with 12 bases in the middle. Germline values: CDR1 SEHNR, CDR2 FQNEAQ (reference sequence). This chain's CDR3 is CASSLGVGDPEAFF. The CDR3 DNA follows: TGTGCCAGCAGCTTAGGGGTAGGGGACCCTGAAGCTTTCTTT. Full variable domain (outside the CDR3, taken from reference TRBV7-9 and TRBJ1-1): DTGVSQNPRHKITKRGQNVTFRCDPISEHNRLYWYRQTLGQGPEFLTYFQNEAQLEKSRLLSDRFSAERPKGSFSTLEIQRTEQGDSAMYLCASSLGVGDPEAFFGQGTRLTVV.

Turning to this clonotype: A read error is possible here, since a much larger clone lies one base away. The genes are TRBV2 and TRBJ2-5; D ambiguous. Germline CDR1 reads SNHLY; CDR2 reads FYNNEI. The CDR3 extends over 12 amino acids. The CDR3 region has the DNA TGTGCCAGCAGTGAACACGGAGAGTCCCAGTACTTC. Its translation is CASSEHGESQYF.

The table lists this clonotype with many counts. The chain joins TRBV12-3 or TRBV12-4 to TRBJ2-1; TRBD2 agrees at 11 bases. The V and J ends lost 6 bases and 7 bases, in that order; junction bases with no gene match: 2. The CDR3 has 13 residues. The CDR3 DNA is TGTGCCAGCAGGACTAGCGGGATTAATGAGCAGTTCTTC. Translating it yields CASRTSGINEQFF.

This clonotype was detected a few times. V is TRBV5-1 and J is TRBJ2-3; possibly TRBD2 for D (6 bases). The V end lost 7 bases, the J end lost 6 bases, and 24 bases lay between the germline ends. This CDR3 contains 16 residues. Germline values: CDR1 SGHRS, CDR2 YFSETQ. The CDR3 DNA follows: TGCGCCAGCTGCTCCGGGACGGGATCCGGGGGTGATACGCAGTATTTT. Translating it yields CASCSGTGSGGDTQYF.

The genes are TRBV12-3 or TRBV12-4 and TRBJ1-1; D gene uncertain. Trimming removed 6 bases at V and 3 bases at J, with 11 bases between. CDR3 length equals 13 residues. The CDR3 is CASRQGGYTEAFF. The DNA of the CDR3 is TGTGCCAGCAGACAAGGAGGCTACACTGAAGCTTTCTTT.

The rearrangement joins TRBV10-3 to TRBJ2-5, with unresolved D. V was pared by 0 bases and J by 5 bases, with 10 bases between. Germline-derived CDR1 and CDR2 are ENHRY and SYGVKD. This CDR3 is built from 14 residues. The chain's CDR3 is CAISESTLEETQYF. CDR3 nucleotide sequence: TGTGCCATCAGTGAGTCTACTTTAGAGGAGACCCAGTACTTC.

At least ten counts were recorded for this clonotype. The chain uses TRBV7-9 and TRBJ2-1; TRBD2 aligns across 8 bases. The germline V gene has CDR1 SEHNR and CDR2 FQNEAQ (reference sequence). The V and J ends lost 5 bases and 5 bases, in that order; junction bases with no gene match: 8. The CDR3 sequence is 15 residues long. CDR3: CASSVPGGPNNEQFF. In DNA, the CDR3 is TGTGCCAGCAGCGTCCCGGGGGGGCCAAACAATGAGCAGTTCTTC.

Ten or more counts support this clonotype. This chain uses TRBV11-2 with TRBJ2-5, with D unresolved. This CDR3 contains 13 residues. Trimming removed 2 bases from V and 7 bases from J, with 11 bases in between. In germline, CDR1 is SGHAT, CDR2 FQNNGV. This chain's CDR3 is CASSLLGPRTQYF. The CDR3 bases are TGTGCCAGCAGCTTACTAGGGCCAAGGACCCAGTACTTC. The full variable domain, rest sourced from reference TRBV11-2 and TRBJ2-5, is EAGVAQSPRYKIIEKRQSVAFWCNPISGHATLYWYQQILGQGPKLLIQFQNNGVVDDSQLPKDRFSAERLKGVDSTLKIQPAKLEDSAVYLCASSLLGPRTQYFGPGTRLLVL.